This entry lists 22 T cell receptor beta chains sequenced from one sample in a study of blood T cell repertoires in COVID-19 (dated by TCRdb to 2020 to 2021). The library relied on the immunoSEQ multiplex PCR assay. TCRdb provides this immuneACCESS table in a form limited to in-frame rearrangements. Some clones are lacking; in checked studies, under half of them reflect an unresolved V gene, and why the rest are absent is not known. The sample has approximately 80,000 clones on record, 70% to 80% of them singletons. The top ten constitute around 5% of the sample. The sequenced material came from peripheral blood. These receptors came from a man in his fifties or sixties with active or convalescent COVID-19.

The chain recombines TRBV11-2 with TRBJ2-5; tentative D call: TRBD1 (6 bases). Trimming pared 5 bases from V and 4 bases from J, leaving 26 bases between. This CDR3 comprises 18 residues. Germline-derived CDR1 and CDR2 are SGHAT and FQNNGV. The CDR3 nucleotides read TGTGCCAGCAGCGGAACTACGGCGACAGGATCCTTGGGAGAGACCCAGTACTTC. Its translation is CASSGTTATGSLGETQYF.

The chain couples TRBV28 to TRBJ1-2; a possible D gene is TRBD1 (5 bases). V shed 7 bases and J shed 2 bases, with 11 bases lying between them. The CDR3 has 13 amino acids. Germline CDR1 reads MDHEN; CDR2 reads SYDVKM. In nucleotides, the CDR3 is TGTGCCAGCACCCCTCCAGGGAACTATGGCTACACCTTC. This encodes CASTPPGNYGYTF.

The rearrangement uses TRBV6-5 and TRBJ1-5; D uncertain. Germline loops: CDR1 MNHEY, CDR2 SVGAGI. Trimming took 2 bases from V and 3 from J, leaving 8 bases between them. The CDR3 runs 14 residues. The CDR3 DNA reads TGTGCCAGCAGTTACGGGCAGCACAATCAGCCCCAGCATTTT. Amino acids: CASSYGQHNQPQHF.

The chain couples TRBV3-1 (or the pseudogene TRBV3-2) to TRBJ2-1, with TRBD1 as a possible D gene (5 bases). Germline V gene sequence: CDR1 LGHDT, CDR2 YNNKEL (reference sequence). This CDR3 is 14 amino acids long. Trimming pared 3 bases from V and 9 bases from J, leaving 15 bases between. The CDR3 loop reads CASSQDKGPGEQFF. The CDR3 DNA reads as TGTGCCAGCAGCCAGGACAAAGGGCCGGGTGAGCAGTTCTTC.

CDR3 amino acids: CASTPGGRDEQYF. In DNA, the CDR3 is TGTGCCAGCACCCCGGGTGGGAGAGACGAGCAGTACTTC. This chain connects TRBV28 to TRBJ2-7; a possible D gene is TRBD2 (5 bases). The CDR3 extends over 13 amino acids. V was trimmed by 7 bases and J by 5 bases, leaving 15 bases between them. Germline CDR1 MDHEN, CDR2 SYDVKM.

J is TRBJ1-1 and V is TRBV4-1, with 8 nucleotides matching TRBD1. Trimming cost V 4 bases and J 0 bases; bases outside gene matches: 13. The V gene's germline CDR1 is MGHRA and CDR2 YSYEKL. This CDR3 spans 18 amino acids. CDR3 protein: CASSLSDRATTMNTEAFF. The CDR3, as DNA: TGCGCCAGCAGCCTTTCGGACAGGGCAACCACGATGAACACTGAAGCTTTCTTT.

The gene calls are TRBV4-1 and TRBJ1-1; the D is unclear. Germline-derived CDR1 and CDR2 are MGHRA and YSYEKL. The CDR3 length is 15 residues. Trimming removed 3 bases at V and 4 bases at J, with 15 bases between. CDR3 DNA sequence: TGCGCCAGCAGCCAGTCCCGGGGTTGGAGCACTGAAGCTTTCTTT. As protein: CASSQSRGWSTEAFF.

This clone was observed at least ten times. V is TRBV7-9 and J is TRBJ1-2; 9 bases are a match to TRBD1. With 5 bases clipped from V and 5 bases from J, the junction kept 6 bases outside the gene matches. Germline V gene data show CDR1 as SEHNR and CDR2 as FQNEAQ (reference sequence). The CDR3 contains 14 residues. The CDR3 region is CASSHRGREYGYTF. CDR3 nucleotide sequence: TGTGCCAGCAGCCACAGGGGGCGGGAGTATGGCTACACCTTC.

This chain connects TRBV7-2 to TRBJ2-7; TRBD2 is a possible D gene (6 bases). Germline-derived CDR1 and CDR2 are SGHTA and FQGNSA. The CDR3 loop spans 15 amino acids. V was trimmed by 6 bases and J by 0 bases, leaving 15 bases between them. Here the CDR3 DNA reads TGTGCCAGCAGTTGGAGGGTAGCGAGCTCCTACGAGCAGTACTTC. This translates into CASSWRVASSYEQYF.

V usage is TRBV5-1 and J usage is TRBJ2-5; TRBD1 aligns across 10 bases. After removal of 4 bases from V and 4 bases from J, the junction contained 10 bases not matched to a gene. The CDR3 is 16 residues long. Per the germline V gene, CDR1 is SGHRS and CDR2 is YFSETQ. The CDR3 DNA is TGCGCCAGCAGCCAGACTCTTCGACAGGGGGCAGAGACCCAGTACTTC. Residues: CASSQTLRQGAETQYF.

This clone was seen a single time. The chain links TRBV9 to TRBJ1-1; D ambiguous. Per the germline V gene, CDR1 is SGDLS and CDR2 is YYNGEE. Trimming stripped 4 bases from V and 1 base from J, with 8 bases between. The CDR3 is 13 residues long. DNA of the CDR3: TGTGCCAGCAGCTACACAGCGAACACTGAAGCTTTCTTT. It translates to CASSYTANTEAFF.

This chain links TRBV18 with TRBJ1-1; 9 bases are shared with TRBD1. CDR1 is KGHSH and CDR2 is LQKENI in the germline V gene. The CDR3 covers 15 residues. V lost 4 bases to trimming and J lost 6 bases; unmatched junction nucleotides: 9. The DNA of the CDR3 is TGTGCCAGCTCACAAGCACAGGGGGCGCTGGCTGAAGCTTTCTTT. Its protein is CASSQAQGALAEAFF.

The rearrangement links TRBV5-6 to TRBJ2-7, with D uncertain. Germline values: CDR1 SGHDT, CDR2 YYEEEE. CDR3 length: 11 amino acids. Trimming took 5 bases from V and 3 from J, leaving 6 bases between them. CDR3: CASSAYYEQYF. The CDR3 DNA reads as TGTGCCAGCAGTGCCTACTACGAGCAGTACTTC.

The CDR3 here is CASSLVMNTEAFF. The CDR3 nucleotides are TGTGCCAGCAGCTTAGTCATGAACACTGAAGCTTTCTTT. The gene calls are TRBV6-6 and TRBJ1-1; D is undetermined. Germline V gene data show CDR1 as MNHNY and CDR2 as SVGAGI (reference sequence). The germline V and J ends were trimmed by 6 bases and 0 bases, with 8 bases remaining between them. This CDR3 has 13 amino acids.

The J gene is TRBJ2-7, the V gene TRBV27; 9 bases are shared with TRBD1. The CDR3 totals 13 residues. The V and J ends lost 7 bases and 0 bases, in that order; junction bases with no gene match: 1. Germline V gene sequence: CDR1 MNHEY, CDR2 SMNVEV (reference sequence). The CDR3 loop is CASKQGASYEQYF. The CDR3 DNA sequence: TGTGCCAGCAAACAGGGGGCCTCCTACGAGCAGTACTTC.

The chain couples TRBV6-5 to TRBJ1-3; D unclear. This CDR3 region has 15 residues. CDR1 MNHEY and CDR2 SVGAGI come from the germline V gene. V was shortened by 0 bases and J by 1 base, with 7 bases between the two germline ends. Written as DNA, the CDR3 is TGTGCCAGCAGTTACTCGAGTCAATCTGGAAACACCATATATTTT. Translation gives CASSYSSQSGNTIYF.

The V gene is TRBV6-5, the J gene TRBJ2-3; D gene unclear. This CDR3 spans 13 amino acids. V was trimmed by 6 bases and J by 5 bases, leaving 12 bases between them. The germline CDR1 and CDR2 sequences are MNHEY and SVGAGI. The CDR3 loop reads CASRQNYGDTQYF. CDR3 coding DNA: TGTGCCAGCAGGCAGAACTACGGAGATACGCAGTATTTT.

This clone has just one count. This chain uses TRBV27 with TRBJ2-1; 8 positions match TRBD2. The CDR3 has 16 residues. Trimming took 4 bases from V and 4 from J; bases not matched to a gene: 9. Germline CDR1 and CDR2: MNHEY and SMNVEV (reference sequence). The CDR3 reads CASSSSWVAGYNEQFF. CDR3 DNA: TGTGCCAGCAGTTCCTCCTGGGTAGCGGGGTACAATGAGCAGTTCTTC.

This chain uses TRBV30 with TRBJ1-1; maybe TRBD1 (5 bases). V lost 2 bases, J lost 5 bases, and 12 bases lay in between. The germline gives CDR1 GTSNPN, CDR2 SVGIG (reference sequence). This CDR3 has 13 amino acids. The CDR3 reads CAWSSQGGTEAFF. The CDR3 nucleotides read TGTGCCTGGAGTAGTCAGGGAGGGACTGAAGCTTTCTTT.

CDR3: CASSPGTGASFAYNEQFF. The CDR3 DNA is TGTGCCAGCAGCCCCGGGACAGGGGCATCTTTTGCGTACAATGAGCAGTTCTTC. The chain has TRBV7-9 and TRBJ2-1; 10 bases align to TRBD1. Germline assignment: CDR1 SEHNR and CDR2 FQNEAQ (reference sequence). The CDR3 is 18 residues long. V shed 5 bases, J shed 4 bases, and the junction held 14 bases outside the gene matches.

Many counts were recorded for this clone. CDR3 in amino acids: CASSVSGTTKQYF. The CDR3 region has the DNA TGTGCCAGCAGTGTCTCCGGGACTACGAAGCAGTACTTC. This chain joins TRBV2 and TRBJ2-7; 7 bases fit TRBD2. Germline V lookup: CDR1 SNHLY, CDR2 FYNNEI. The J segment lost 8 bases and the V segment lost 4 bases, leaving 8 bases of the junction unmatched. CDR3 length: 13 residues.

CDR3 residues: CASSPDSRPYEQYF. CDR3 coding DNA: TGTGCCAGCAGCCCGGACAGTCGGCCCTACGAGCAGTACTTC. The V gene is TRBV5-6, the J gene TRBJ2-7; tentatively, D is TRBD1 (6 bases). The V and J ends lost 4 bases and 2 bases respectively, with 13 bases between them. The CDR3 length is 14 residues. Germline CDR1 is SGHDT and CDR2 is YYEEEE. Variable domain in full (rest from reference TRBV5-6 and TRBJ2-7): DAGVTQSPTHLIKTRGQQVTLRCSPKSGHDTVSWYQQALGQGPQFIFQYYEEEERQRGNFPDRFSGHQFPNYSSELNVNALLLGDSALYLCASSPDSRPYEQYFGPGTRLTVT.